Below, 19 T cell receptor beta chains from the same sample are listed, as sequenced in a study of blood T cell repertoires in COVID-19. The protocol was immunoSEQ multiplex PCR, while the TCRdb copy is restricted to in-frame clones and leaves out a portion. The profile shows approximately 81,000 clones, 80% to 90% of them singletons. Sequencing was done on a sample of PBMCs or T cells enriched from blood (not recorded which). The receptors shown here come from a woman aged 45-59 years with acute COVID-19.

The rearrangement uses TRBV5-6 and TRBJ1-3, with D maybe TRBD1 (5 bases). Trimming pared 0 bases from V and 0 bases from J, leaving 7 bases between. The CDR3 is 15 amino acids. Germline V gives CDR1 SGHDT, CDR2 YYEEEE. In nucleotides, the CDR3 is TGTGCCAGCAGCTTGGGCGGGGGCTCTGGAAACACCATATATTTT. Its translation: CASSLGGGSGNTIYF.

As DNA, the CDR3 is TGTGCCAGTCACCCACTAGGACAGGGATGGACTGAAGCTTTCTTT. Its protein product is CASHPLGQGWTEAFF. V is TRBV19 and J is TRBJ1-1; 8 bases line up with TRBD1. This CDR3 spans 15 amino acids. Germline CDR1 and CDR2: LNHDA and SQIVND (reference sequence). V trimming: 8 bases; J trimming: 5 bases; junction bases outside the gene matches: 13.

The V gene is TRBV19, the J gene TRBJ1-6, with 9 bases matching TRBD1. J gave up 6 bases and V 5 bases, and 5 bases lay outside the gene matches. The CDR3 length is 15 residues. Germline V CDR1 and CDR2: LNHDA, SQIVND (reference sequence). CDR3 protein: CASSARTGVNSPLHF. CDR3 DNA: TGTGCCAGTAGTGCCCGGACAGGGGTTAATTCACCCCTCCACTTT.

V usage is TRBV5-4 and J usage is TRBJ2-5; 12 positions agree with TRBD1. J gave up 4 bases and V 4 bases, and 11 bases lay outside the gene matches. CDR3 length: 17 residues. CDR1 and CDR2 from the germline V gene are SGHNT and YYREEE (reference sequence). The CDR3 DNA reads as TGTGCCAGCAGCAAAAATCCGGGACAGGGGGCCCTAGAGACCCAGTACTTC. It yields the protein CASSKNPGQGALETQYF.

V gene TRBV5-4 combines with J gene TRBJ2-2; 8 bases match TRBD2. The CDR3 loop spans 16 amino acids. CDR1 and CDR2 from the germline V gene are SGHNT and YYREEE (reference sequence). J lost 1 base, V lost 4 bases, and 6 bases had no gene match. The CDR3 here is CASSGRGGRNTGELFF. CDR3 nucleotide sequence: TGTGCCAGCAGCGGCCGGGGGGGGAGGAACACCGGGGAGCTGTTTTTT. Full variable domain (remainder filled in from reference TRBV5-4 and TRBJ2-2): ETGVTQSPTHLIKTRGQQVTLRCSSQSGHNTVSWYQQALGQGPQFIFQYYREEENGRGNFPPRFSGLQFPNYSSELNVNALELDDSALYLCASSGRGGRNTGELFFGEGSRLTVL.

In DNA form, the CDR3 reads TGTGCCAGTAGCGTAACAGGGAAAGGAGGCTACACCTTC. This sequence encodes CASSVTGKGGYTF. V gene TRBV19 combines with J gene TRBJ1-2; weak D call: TRBD1 (6 bases). The V and J ends lost 6 bases and 8 bases respectively, with 16 bases between them. The CDR3 sequence is 13 residues long. In germline, CDR1 is LNHDA, CDR2 SQIVND (reference sequence). Variable domain in full (rest from reference TRBV19 and TRBJ1-2): DGGITQSPKYLFRKEGQNVTLSCEQNLNHDAMYWYRQDPGQGLRLIYYSQIVNDFQKGDIAEGYSVSREKKESFPLTVTSAQKNPTAFYLCASSVTGKGGYTFGSGTRLTVV.

V is TRBV11-3 and J is TRBJ1-1; a possible D gene is TRBD1 (6 bases). V shed 3 bases and J shed 2 bases, with 10 bases lying between them. Germline V gene lookup returns CDR1 SGHNT and CDR2 YENEEA. CDR3 length equals 14 residues. The CDR3 reads CASSLAGTNTEAFF. DNA of the CDR3: TGTGCCAGCAGCTTGGCAGGGACAAACACTGAAGCTTTCTTT.

The chain recombines TRBV7-7 with TRBJ2-1, with TRBD2 identical over 11 bases. The length of the CDR3 is 15 residues. The trim removed 2 bases at V and 7 bases at J, leaving 4 bases unmatched. CDR1 and CDR2 (germline): SSHAT, FNYEAQ (reference sequence). This CDR3 is CASSLTSGRSNEQFF. In nucleotides, the CDR3 is TGTGCCAGCAGCTTAACTAGCGGGAGAAGTAATGAGCAGTTCTTC.

The CDR3 sequence: CASSLARTGGGSPLHF. The CDR3 DNA sequence: TGTGCCAGCAGCTTAGCCCGGACAGGGGGCGGATCACCCCTCCACTTT. The chain has TRBV7-8 and TRBJ1-6; 11 bases line up with TRBD1. Germline values: CDR1 SGHVS, CDR2 FQNEAQ. This CDR3 has 16 amino acids. V gave up 0 bases and J gave up 10 bases; unmatched junction bases: 5.

The chain employs TRBV10-3 and TRBJ1-3; TRBD1 aligns across 10 bases. This CDR3 has 17 amino acids. The V gene's germline CDR1 is ENHRY and CDR2 SYGVKD. V was pared by 3 bases and J by 0 bases, with 5 bases of the junction left unmatched. CDR3: CAISDRDRGSSGNTIYF. The CDR3 bases are TGTGCCATCAGTGATCGGGACAGGGGAAGCTCTGGAAACACCATATATTTT.

The rearrangement joins TRBV9 to TRBJ1-3; D is ambiguous. The CDR3 covers 17 residues. The V end was cut by 0 bases, the J end by 0 bases, with 13 bases between. The germline V gene encodes CDR1 SGDLS and CDR2 YYNGEE. This CDR3 is CASSVGQAIYSGNTIYF. The DNA for the CDR3 is TGTGCCAGCAGCGTAGGGCAGGCGATTTACTCTGGAAACACCATATATTTT.

The chain uses TRBV3-1 (or the pseudogene TRBV3-2) and TRBJ2-5, with TRBD1 matching 7 bases. The CDR3 consists of 12 residues. Germline lookup yields CDR1 LGHDT and CDR2 YNNKEL (reference sequence). V gave up 10 bases and J gave up 2 bases; unmatched junction bases: 4. CDR3 nucleotide sequence: TGTGCCACCACGGGACAGCAAGAGACCCAGTACTTC. Translation: CATTGQQETQYF.

The chain recombines TRBV11-3 with TRBJ2-7; D perhaps matches TRBD1 (6 bases). The V gene lost 3 bases and the J gene lost 3 bases, with 12 bases spanning the gap. The CDR3 runs to 14 residues. From germline, CDR1 is SGHNT and CDR2 YENEEA. CDR3 bases: TGTGCCAGCAGCTTTCGACAGGTAAACTACGAGCAGTACTTC. Translating it yields CASSFRQVNYEQYF.

This chain uses TRBV28 with TRBJ1-5, with D hard to call. CDR1 MDHEN and CDR2 SYDVKM come from the germline V gene. Between the trimmed V and J ends, which lost 6 bases and 1 base, there was a span of 13 bases. The CDR3 spans 15 residues. CDR3 nucleotide sequence: TGTGCCAGCAGCGTTCTTCCCCGGAGCAATCAGCCCCAGCATTTT. Translation gives CASSVLPRSNQPQHF.

Only a few counts were recorded for this clone. This chain joins TRBV6-5 and TRBJ1-2, with D perhaps matching TRBD1 (5 bases). Germline lookup yields CDR1 MNHEY and CDR2 SVGAGI. V lost 6 bases to trimming and J lost 3 bases, with 11 bases between them. This CDR3 is 13 amino acids long. CDR3 DNA: TGTGCCAGCAGCCCGGGGGGACACTATGGCTACACCTTC. Protein sequence: CASSPGGHYGYTF.

The genes are TRBV19 and TRBJ2-3; tentative D call: TRBD2 (5 bases). The CDR3 consists of 14 residues. Trimming removed 4 bases at V and 3 bases at J, with 11 bases between. The germline gives CDR1 LNHDA, CDR2 SQIVND (reference sequence). The CDR3 bases are TGTGCCAGTAGTAGCGGGTCGGTTACAGATACGCAGTATTTT. Translation: CASSSGSVTDTQYF.

This clone is a singleton in its sample. The gene calls are TRBV2 and TRBJ2-6, with 7 bases fitting TRBD1. This CDR3 spans 18 amino acids. The trim removed 5 bases at V and 0 bases at J, leaving 10 bases unmatched. CDR1 and CDR2 (germline): SNHLY, FYNNEI. The CDR3 coding sequence is TGTGCCAGCAGTAAACGGACAGGCGCACCCTCTGGGGCCAACGTCCTGACTTTC. This codes for CASSKRTGAPSGANVLTF.

The chain combines TRBV7-2 with TRBJ2-1; 7 nucleotides align to TRBD1. V was pared by 5 bases and J by 2 bases, with 6 bases of the junction left unmatched. The CDR3 is 15 amino acids. The germline V gene encodes CDR1 SGHTA and CDR2 FQGNSA. The CDR3: CASSDPGTAYNEQFF. The CDR3 nucleotides read TGTGCCAGCAGCGATCCCGGGACAGCCTACAATGAGCAGTTCTTC.

This chain joins TRBV27 and TRBJ2-1; 11 nucleotides agree with TRBD1. CDR1 is MNHEY, CDR2 SMNVEV, per germline (reference sequence). With 4 bases clipped from V and 7 bases from J, the junction kept 3 bases outside the gene matches. The length of the CDR3 is 14 residues. The CDR3: CASSSWDRGNEQFF. Written as DNA, the CDR3 is TGTGCCAGCAGTTCTTGGGACAGGGGGAATGAGCAGTTCTTC.